Detailed here is one T cell receptor (beta chain). The antigen is unknown. This entry is derived from a study of blood T cells in healthy people across ages. Study conclusions and caveats: In older individuals, TCR beta diversity per million T cells was lower, falling roughly linearly with age. More naive CD4+ cells and higher diversity marked long-lived donors relative to aged donors.

Then a second PCR, running about 6 to 12 cycles, was carried out with a sample-barcoded 5' primer and a J-beta primer mix. Each sample provided no less than 2.5 million CDR3-containing paired-end reads. In TCRdb, the 5' RACE reads were re-called with MiXCR into one record per CDR3 protein. The table shows around 650,000 distinct CDR3 sequences, with approximately 40% occurring only once. V lost 0 bases to trimming and J lost 3 bases, with 12 bases between them. From germline, CDR1 is SEHNR and CDR2 FQNEAQ (reference sequence). The CDR3 sequence is 16 residues long. Samples each had at least 5 micrograms of total RNA extracted.

The sample was blood. The rearrangement joins TRBV7-9 to TRBJ2-4, with a weak D call TRBD2 (5 bases). The TCR sequence derives from a man older than 75 in good health. This CDR3 reads CASSLALSEDKNIQYF. CDR3 coding DNA: TGTGCCAGCAGCTTAGCGCTCTCGGAGGACAAAAACATTCAGTACTTC.